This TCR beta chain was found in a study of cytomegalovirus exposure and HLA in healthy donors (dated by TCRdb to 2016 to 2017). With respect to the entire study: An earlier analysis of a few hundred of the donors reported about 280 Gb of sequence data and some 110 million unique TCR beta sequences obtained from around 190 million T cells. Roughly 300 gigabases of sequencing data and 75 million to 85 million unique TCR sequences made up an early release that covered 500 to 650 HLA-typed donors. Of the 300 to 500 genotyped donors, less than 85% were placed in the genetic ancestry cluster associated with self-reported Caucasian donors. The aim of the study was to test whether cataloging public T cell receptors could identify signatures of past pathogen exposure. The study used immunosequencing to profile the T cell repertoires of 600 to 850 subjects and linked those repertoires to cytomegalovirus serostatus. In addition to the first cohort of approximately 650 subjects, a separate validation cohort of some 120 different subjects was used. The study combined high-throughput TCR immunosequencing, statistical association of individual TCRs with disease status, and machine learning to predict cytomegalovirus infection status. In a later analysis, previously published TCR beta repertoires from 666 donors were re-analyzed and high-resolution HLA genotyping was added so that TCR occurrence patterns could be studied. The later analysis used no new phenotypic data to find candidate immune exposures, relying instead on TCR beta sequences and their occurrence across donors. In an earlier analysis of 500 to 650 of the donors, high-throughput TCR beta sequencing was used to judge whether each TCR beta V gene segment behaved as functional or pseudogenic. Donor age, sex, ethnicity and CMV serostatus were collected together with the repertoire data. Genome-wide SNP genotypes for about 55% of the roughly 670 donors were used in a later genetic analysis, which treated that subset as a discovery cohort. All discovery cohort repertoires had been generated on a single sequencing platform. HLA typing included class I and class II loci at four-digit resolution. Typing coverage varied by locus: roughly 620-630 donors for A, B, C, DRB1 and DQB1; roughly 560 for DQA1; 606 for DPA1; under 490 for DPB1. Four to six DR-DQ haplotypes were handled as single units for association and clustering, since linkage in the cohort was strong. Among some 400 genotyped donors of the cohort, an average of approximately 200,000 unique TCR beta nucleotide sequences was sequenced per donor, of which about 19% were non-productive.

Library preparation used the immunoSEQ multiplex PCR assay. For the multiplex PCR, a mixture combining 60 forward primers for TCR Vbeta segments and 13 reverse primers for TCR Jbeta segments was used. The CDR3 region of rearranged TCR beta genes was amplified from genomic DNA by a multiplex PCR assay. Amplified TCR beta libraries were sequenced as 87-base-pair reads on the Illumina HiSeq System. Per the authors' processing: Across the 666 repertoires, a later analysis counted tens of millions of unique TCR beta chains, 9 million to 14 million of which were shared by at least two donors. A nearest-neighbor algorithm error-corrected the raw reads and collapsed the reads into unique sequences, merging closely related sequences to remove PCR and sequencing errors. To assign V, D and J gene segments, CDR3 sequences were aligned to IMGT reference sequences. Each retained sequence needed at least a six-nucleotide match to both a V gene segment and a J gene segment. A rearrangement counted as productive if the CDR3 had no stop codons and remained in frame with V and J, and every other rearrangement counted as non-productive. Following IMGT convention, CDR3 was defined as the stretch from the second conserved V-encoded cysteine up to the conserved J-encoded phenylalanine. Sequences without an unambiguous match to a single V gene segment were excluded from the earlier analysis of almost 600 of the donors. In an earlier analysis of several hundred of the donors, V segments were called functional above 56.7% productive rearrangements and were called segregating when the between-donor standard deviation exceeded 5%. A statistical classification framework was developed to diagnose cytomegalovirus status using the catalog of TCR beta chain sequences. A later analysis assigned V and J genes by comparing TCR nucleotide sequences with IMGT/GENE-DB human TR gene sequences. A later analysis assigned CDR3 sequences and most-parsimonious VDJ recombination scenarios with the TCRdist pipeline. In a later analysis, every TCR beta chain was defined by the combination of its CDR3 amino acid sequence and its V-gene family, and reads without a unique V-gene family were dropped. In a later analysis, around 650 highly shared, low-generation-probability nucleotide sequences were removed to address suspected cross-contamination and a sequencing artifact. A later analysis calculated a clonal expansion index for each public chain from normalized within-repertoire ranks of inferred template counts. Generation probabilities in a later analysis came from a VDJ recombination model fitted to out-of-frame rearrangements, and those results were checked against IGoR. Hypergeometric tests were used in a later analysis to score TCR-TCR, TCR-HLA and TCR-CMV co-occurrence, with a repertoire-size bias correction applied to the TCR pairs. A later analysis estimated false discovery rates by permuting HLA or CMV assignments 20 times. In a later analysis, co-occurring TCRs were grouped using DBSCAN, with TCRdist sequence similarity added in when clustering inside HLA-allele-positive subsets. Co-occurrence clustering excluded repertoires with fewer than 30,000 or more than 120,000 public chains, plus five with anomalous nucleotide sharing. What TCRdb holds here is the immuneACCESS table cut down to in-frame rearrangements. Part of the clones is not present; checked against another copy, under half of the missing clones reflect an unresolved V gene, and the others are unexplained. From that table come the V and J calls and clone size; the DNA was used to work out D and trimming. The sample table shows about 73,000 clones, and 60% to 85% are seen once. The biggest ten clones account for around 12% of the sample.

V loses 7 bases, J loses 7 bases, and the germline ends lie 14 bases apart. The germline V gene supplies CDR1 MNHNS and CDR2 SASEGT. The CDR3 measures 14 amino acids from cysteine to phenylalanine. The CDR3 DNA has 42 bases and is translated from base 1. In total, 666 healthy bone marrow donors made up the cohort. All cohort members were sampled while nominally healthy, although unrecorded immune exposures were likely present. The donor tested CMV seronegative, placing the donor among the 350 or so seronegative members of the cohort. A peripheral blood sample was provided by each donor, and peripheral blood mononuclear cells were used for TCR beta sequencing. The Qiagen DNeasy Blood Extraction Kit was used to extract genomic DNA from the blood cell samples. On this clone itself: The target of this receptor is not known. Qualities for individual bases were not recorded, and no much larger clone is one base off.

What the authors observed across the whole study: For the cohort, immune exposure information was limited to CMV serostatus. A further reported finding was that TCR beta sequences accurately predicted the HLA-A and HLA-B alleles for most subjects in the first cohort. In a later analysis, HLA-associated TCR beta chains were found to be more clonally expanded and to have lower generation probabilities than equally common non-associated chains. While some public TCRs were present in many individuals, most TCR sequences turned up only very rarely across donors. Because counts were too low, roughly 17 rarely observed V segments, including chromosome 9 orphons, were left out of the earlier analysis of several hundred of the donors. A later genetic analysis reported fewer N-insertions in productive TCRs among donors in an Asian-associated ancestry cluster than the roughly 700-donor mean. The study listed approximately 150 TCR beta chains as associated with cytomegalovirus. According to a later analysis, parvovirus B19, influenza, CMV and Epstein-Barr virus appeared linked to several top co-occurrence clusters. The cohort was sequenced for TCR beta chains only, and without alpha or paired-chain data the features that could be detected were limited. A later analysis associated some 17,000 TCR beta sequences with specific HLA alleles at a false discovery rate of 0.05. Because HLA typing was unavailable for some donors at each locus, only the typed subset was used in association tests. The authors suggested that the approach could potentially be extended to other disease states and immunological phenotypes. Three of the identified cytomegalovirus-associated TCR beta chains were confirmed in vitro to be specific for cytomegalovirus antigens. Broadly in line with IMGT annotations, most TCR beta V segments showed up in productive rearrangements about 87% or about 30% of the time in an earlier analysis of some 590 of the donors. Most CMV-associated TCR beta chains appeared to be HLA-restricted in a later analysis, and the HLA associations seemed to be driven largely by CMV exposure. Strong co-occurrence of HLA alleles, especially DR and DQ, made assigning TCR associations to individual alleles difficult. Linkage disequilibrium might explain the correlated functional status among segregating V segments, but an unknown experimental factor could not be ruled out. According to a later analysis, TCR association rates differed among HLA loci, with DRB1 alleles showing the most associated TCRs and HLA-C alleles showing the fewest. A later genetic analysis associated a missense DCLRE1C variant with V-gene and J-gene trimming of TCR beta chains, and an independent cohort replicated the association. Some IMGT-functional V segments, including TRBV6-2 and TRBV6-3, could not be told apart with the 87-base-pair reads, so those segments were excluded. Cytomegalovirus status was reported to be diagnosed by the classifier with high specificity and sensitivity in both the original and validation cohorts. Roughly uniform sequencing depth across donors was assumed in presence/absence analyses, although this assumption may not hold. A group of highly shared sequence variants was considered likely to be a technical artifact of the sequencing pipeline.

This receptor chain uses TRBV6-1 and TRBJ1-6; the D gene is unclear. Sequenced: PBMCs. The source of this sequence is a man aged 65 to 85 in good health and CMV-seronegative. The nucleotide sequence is TGTGCCAGCAAGGTGGCGGCCGCGAATTCACCCCTCCACTTT. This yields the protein CASKVAAANSPLHF.